The clone carrying this T cell receptor (beta chain) was recorded only once. The sample originates from a study of OX40 agonist ivuxolimab in advanced cancers. The overall study: The patients received agonistic anti-OX40 (CD134) antibody ivuxolimab. Three patients, one with hepatocellular carcinoma and two with cutaneous melanoma, responded partially.

Cycle 7 day 1, cycle 4 day 1, and baseline were the timepoints at which blood was sampled. Measured with immunoSEQ multiplex PCR; TCRdb has only the in-frame clones, and not every one. The repertoire holds approximately 35,000 clones, with more than 65% as singletons. Germline CDR1 is MRHNA and CDR2 is SNTAGT. There are 13 residues in the CDR3. The V end was cut by 2 bases, the J end by 8 bases, with 11 bases between. The sequenced sample was CD4+ or CD8+ T cells sorted from blood, obtained in a trial of the OX40 agonist ivuxolimab. This receptor was taken from an adult with an advanced solid tumor such as melanoma, head and neck, liver or kidney cancer. The chain combines TRBV6-4 with TRBJ2-3; TRBD2 might be the D (5 bases). CDR3 region: CASSDEPRGTQYF. The CDR3 DNA is TGTGCCAGCAGTGACGAGCCCCGGGGTACGCAGTATTTT.